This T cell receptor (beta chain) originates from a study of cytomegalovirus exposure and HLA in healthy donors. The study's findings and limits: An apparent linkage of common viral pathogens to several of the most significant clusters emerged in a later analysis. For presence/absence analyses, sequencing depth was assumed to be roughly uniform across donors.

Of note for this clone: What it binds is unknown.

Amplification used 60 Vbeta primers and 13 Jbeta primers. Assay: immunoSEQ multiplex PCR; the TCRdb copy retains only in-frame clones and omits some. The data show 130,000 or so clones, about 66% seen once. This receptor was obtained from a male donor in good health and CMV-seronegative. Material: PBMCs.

CDR3 DNA: TGTGCCAGCAGCCCGGGACTTAATAATGATGAGCAGTTCTTC. Translating gives CASSPGLNNDEQFF. This chain connects TRBV7-2 to TRBJ2-1, with D maybe TRBD2 (6 bases). V shed 5 bases and J shed 8 bases, with 16 bases lying between them. Germline CDR1 and CDR2: SGHTA and FQGNSA. The CDR3 extends over 14 amino acids.